This T cell receptor (beta chain) was recovered during a study of shared clonotypes between healthy human individuals. Study-wide context: There were three CD4 naive, three CD4 memory, two CD8 naive and one CD8 memory plates per donor.

Study-wide results and caveats: All-four-donor shared clonotypes had higher generation probabilities than non-shared clonotypes did. Sharing of clonotypes among donors was expected to vary with sequencing depth.

This clone was seen once. The antigen is unknown. Germline CDR1 SNHLY, CDR2 FYNNEI. This CDR3 spans 15 amino acids. Here immunoSEQ multiplex PCR was the method, and the copy in TCRdb shows in-frame clones only, minus some. The sample lists roughly 520,000 clones; 90% to 97% were seen once. Memory CD4+ cells were the fraction left after CD45RA+ naive selection. Material for sequencing was naive CD4+ T cells sorted from blood. This sample's subset: CD45RA+ positively selected. The sequence was collected from a woman in her 30s in good health. The chain recombines TRBV2 with TRBJ2-5; 9 bases align to TRBD1. Near its end, the DNA agrees better with TRBJ2-7, so the J call may be wrong. Written as DNA, the CDR3 is TGTGCCAGCAGTGACCTCTGGGACAGGGTGTACGAGCAGTACTTC. As protein: CASSDLWDRVYEQYF.